What follows are 10 T cell receptor beta chains derived from one specimen sequenced in a study of shared clonotypes between healthy human individuals. Data came from immunoSEQ multiplex PCR; TCRdb stores just in-frame clones and leaves some out. The table records about 1 million clones, approximately 80% of them present only once. The sample was memory CD4+ T cells from PBMCs. Indicated subset: CD45RA-negative fraction. The receptor source for this set is a man younger than 30 in good health. Some clones in this sample may be carry-over from other donors' samples.

On this clone: This may be a read error, as it is one base from a much larger clone. At the DNA level, this CDR3 is encoded by other sequences in the same sample as well. The chain couples TRBV4-2 to TRBJ1-5; D is undetermined. Germline V lookup: CDR1 LGHNA, CDR2 YNFKEQ. This CDR3 contains 12 residues. The CDR3 loop reads CASSQDGQPQHF. CDR3 DNA sequence: TGTGCCAGCAGCCAAGACGGGCAGCCCCAGCACTTT.

As for this clone: Distinct nucleotide sequences in the sample also encode this CDR3. This chain uses TRBV7-2 with TRBJ1-5, with 7 bases matching TRBD1. Per germline, CDR1 SGHTA and CDR2 FQGNSA. The V and J ends lost 4 bases and 4 bases, in that order; junction bases with no gene match: 1. CDR3 size: 13 residues. CDR3 DNA sequence: TGTGCCAGCAGCTCGGACAGGAATCAGCCCCAGCATTTT. This sequence encodes CASSSDRNQPQHF. Full variable domain (rest looked up from reference TRBV7-2 and TRBJ1-5): GAGVSQSPSNKVTEKGKDVELRCDPISGHTALYWYRQSLGQGLEFLIYFQGNSAPDKSGLPSDRFSAERTGGSVSTLTIQRTQQEDSAVYLCASSSDRNQPQHFGDGTRLSIL.

This sequence joins TRBV28 and TRBJ2-3; 7 bases align to TRBD1. Germline lookup yields CDR1 MDHEN and CDR2 SYDVKM. J gave up 0 bases and V 5 bases, and 2 bases lay outside the gene matches. This CDR3 region has 14 residues. The CDR3 DNA follows: TGTGCCAGCAGTATGACAGGGAGCACAGATACGCAGTATTTT. Protein sequence: CASSMTGSTDTQYF.

Concerning this clone: This likely traces to a read error, being one base from a far larger clone. The conserved closing phenylalanine or tryptophan is absent in this CDR3, likely reflecting a read error. The chain uses TRBV2 and TRBJ2-2, with 10 positions matching TRBD1. Looked up from germline, CDR1 is SNHLY and CDR2 is FYNNEI. V gave up 8 bases and J gave up 4 bases; unmatched junction bases: 10. The CDR3 spans 16 residues. In DNA, the CDR3 is TGTGCCAGCTCCGGGACAGGGGTCGGTCTCACCGGGGAGCTGTTTTGT. This codes for CASSGTGVGLTGELFC.

CDR3 DNA: TGTGCCAGCAGCCCCTGGGACAGAGACTATGGCTACACCTTC. It is translated as CASSPWDRDYGYTF. The chain links TRBV7-2 to TRBJ1-2; 7 bases fit TRBD1. This CDR3 spans 14 amino acids. Germline V gene data show CDR1 as SGHTA and CDR2 as FQGNSA. With 5 bases clipped from V and 3 bases from J, the junction kept 6 bases outside the gene matches.

A few counts support this clone. The rearrangement links TRBV2 to TRBJ1-1, with a weak D call TRBD1 (6 bases). The V end was cut by 5 bases, the J end by 2 bases, with 12 bases between. The CDR3 consists of 14 residues. Germline V CDR1 and CDR2: SNHLY, FYNNEI. Here the CDR3 DNA reads TGTGCCAGCAGTCCTCAGGGGTTAAACACTGAAGCTTTCTTT. Its protein is CASSPQGLNTEAFF.

The chain employs TRBV11-2 and TRBJ2-6; D not certain. Germline CDR1 SGHAT, CDR2 FQNNGV. There are 15 residues in the CDR3. The V gene lost 5 bases and the J gene lost 3 bases, with 11 bases spanning the gap. CDR3 protein: CASSLGGGGANVLTF. CDR3 sequence (DNA): TGTGCCAGCAGCCTCGGCGGCGGTGGGGCCAACGTCCTGACTTTC.

J is TRBJ1-5 and V is TRBV4-2, with D tentatively TRBD1 (6 bases). Trimming cost V 1 base and J 3 bases, with 10 bases left between them. Germline loops: CDR1 LGHNA, CDR2 YNFKEQ. This CDR3 comprises 15 residues. CDR3 sequence (DNA): TGTGCCAGCAGCCAAGGGGCAGGGGACAATCAGCCCCAGCATTTT. Translating gives CASSQGAGDNQPQHF.

The chain employs TRBV30 and TRBJ2-5, with 9 bases identical to TRBD1. Germline V gene data show CDR1 as GTSNPN and CDR2 as SVGIG (reference sequence). This CDR3 contains 14 residues. Losses at the gene ends were 4 bases for V and 6 bases for J; bases not matched to a gene: 9. CDR3 DNA sequence: TGTGCCTGGACGATTACAGGGGGCGGAAAGACCCAGTACTTC. Translated, it gives CAWTITGGGKTQYF.

The chain joins TRBV5-1 to TRBJ1-2; 8 nucleotides match TRBD1. The germline gives CDR1 SGHRS, CDR2 YFSETQ. The CDR3 totals 18 residues. V shed 0 bases, J shed 6 bases, and the junction held 16 bases outside the gene matches. In DNA, the CDR3 is TGCGCCAGCAGCTTGGGCTACACCCGACAGGGGCAAGATGATGGCTACACCTTC. This sequence encodes CASSLGYTRQGQDDGYTF.